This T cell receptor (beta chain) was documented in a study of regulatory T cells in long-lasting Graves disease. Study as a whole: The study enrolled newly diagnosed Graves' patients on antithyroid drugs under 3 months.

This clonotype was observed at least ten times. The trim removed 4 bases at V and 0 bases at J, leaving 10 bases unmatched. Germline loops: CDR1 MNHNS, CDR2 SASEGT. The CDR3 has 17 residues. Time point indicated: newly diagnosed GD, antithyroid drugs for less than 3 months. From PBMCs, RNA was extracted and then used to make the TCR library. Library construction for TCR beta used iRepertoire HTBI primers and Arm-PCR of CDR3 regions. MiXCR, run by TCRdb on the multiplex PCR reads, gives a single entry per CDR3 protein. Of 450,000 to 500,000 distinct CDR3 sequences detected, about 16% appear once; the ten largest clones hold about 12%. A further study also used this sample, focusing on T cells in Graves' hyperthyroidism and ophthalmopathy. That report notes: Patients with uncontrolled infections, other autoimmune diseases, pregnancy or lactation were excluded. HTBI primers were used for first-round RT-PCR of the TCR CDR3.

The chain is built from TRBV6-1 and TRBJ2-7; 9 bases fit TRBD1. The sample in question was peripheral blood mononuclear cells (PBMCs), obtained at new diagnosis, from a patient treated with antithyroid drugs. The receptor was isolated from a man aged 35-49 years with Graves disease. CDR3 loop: CASSADRGGGLSYEQYF. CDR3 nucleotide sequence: TGTGCCAGCAGTGCGGACAGGGGAGGCGGTCTCTCCTACGAGCAGTACTTC.